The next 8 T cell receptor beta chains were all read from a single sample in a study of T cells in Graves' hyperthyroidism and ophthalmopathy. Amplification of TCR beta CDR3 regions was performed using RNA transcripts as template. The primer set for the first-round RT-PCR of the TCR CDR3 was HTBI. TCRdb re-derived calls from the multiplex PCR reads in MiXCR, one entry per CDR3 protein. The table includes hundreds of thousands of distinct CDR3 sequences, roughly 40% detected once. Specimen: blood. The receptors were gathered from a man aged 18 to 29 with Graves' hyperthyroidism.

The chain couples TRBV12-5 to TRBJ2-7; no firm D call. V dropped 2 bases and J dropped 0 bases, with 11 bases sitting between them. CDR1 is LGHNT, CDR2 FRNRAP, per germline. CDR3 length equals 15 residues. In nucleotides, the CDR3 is TGTGCTAGTGGTTTGAGGTACCCTCGCTCCTACGAGCAGTACTTC. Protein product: CASGLRYPRSYEQYF.

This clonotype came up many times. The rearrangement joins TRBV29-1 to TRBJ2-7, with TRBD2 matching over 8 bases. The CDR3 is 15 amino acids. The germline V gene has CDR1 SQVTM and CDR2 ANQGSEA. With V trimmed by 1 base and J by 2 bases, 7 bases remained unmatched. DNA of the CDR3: TGCAGCGTTGAAGGGTCACTAGCGGAACCCTACGAGCAGTACTTC. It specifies CSVEGSLAEPYEQYF.

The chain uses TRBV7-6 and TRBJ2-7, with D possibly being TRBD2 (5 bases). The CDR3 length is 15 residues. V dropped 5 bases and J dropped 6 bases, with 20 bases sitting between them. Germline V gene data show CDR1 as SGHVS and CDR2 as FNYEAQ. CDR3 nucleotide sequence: TGTGCCAGCAGCCAAGGGAGTTCTGGTTGGGGCGAGCAGTACTTC. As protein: CASSQGSSGWGEQYF.

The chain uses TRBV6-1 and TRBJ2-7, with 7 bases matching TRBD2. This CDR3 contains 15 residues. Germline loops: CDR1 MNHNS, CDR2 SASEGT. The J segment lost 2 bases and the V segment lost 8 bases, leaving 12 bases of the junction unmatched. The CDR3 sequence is CASRGRLAVAYEQYF. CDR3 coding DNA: TGTGCCAGCCGGGGGAGGCTAGCGGTTGCCTACGAGCAGTACTTC.

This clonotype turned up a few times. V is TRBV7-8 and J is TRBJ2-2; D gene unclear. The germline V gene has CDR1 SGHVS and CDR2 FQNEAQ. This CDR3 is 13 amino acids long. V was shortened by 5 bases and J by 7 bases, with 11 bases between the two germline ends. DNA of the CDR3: TGTGCCAGCAGCCCACAGCTTAACGGGGAGCTGTTTTTT. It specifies CASSPQLNGELFF.

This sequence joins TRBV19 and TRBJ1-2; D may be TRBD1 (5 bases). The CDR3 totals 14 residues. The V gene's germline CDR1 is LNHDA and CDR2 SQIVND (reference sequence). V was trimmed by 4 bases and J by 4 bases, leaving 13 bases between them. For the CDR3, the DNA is TGTGCCAGTAGTAGTCAGGGAGAAAGCTATGGCTACACCTTC. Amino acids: CASSSQGESYGYTF.

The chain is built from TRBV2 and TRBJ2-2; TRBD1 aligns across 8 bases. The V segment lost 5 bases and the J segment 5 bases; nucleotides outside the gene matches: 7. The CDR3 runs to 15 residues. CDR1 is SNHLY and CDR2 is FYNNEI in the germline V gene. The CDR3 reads CASSLQGALTGELFF. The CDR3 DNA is TGTGCCAGCAGTCTCCAGGGGGCGCTTACCGGGGAGCTGTTTTTT.

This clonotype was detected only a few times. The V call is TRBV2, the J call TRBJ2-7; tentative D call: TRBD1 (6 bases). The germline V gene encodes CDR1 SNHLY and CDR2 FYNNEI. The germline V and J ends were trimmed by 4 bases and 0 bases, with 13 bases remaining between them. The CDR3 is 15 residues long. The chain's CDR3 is CASSVKDSHSYEQYF. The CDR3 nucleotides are TGTGCCAGCAGTGTTAAGGACAGTCACTCCTACGAGCAGTACTTC.